Ten or more counts support the clone carrying this TCR beta chain. Amplification of TCR beta CDR3 regions used RNA as the template. Researchers ran a first-round RT-PCR on the TCR CDR3 using the HTBI primer set. TCRdb fed the multiplex PCR reads into MiXCR, producing one record per CDR3 protein. The sample lists 700,000 or so distinct CDR3 sequences; approximately 16% were seen once. Germline CDR1 SQVTM, CDR2 ANQGSEA. V was clipped by 6 bases and J by 6 bases; unmatched bases: 4. This CDR3 spans 12 amino acids. The source of the sample is a study of T cells in Graves' hyperthyroidism and ophthalmopathy. Isolation of PBMCs was performed on approximately 10 ml fresh peripheral blood.

This sequence originates from a man between 18 and 35 years old with Graves' hyperthyroidism. The specimen was blood. The chain employs TRBV29-1 and TRBJ2-5; 10 bases map to TRBD1. CDR3 in amino acids: CSVDRGQKTQYF. Written as DNA, the CDR3 is TGCAGCGTCGACAGGGGGCAGAAGACCCAGTACTTC.